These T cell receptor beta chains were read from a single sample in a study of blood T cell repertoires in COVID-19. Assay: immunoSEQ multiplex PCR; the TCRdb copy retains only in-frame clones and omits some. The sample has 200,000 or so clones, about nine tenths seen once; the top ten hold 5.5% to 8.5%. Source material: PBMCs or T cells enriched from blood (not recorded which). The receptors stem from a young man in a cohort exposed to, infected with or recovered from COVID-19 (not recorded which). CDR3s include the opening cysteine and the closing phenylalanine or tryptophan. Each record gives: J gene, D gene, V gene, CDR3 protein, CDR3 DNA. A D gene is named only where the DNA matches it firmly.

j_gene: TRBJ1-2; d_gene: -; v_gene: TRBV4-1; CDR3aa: CATRIHPSGDNYGYTF; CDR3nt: TGCGCCACCCGTATACACCCATCCGGAGATAACTATGGCTACACCTTC
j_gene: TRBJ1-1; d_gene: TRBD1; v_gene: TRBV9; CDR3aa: CASSIRQGWDTEAFF; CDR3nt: TGTGCCAGCAGCATTCGACAGGGCTGGGACACTGAAGCTTTCTTT
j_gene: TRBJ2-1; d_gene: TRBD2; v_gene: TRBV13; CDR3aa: CASSLAPPSSGRAYNEQFF; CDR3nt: TGTGCCAGCAGCTTAGCCCCCCCCAGTAGCGGGAGGGCCTACAATGAGCAGTTCTTC
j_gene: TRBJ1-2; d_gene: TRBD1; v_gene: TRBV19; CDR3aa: CASTGRDRPRKDGYTF; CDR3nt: TGTGCCAGTACGGGAAGGGACAGGCCGAGGAAGGATGGCTACACCTTC
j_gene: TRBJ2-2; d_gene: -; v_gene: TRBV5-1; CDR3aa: CASSLVDSGLFF; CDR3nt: TGCGCCAGCAGCTTAGTGGATTCGGGGCTGTTTTTT
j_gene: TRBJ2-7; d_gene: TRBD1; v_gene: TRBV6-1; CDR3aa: CASLPGTGSYEQYF; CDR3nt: TGTGCCAGCCTACCCGGGACAGGGTCTTACGAGCAGTACTTC
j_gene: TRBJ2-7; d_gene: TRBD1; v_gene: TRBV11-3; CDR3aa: CASSWTGAEQYF; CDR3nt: TGTGCCAGCAGCTGGACAGGGGCCGAGCAGTACTTC
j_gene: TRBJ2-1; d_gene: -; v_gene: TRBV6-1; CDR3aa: CASSEGPPDSYYNNEQFF; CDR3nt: TGTGCCAGCAGTGAAGGGCCTCCAGACTCGTATTATAACAATGAGCAGTTCTTC
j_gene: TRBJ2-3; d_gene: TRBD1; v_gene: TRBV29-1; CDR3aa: CSGTGAQGDTQYF; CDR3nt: TGCAGCGGGACAGGGGCTCAGGGAGATACGCAGTATTTT
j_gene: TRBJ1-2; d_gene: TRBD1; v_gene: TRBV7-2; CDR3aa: CASSAGTGIDYGYTF; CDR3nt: TGTGCCAGCAGCGCCGGGACAGGGATTGACTATGGCTACACCTTC
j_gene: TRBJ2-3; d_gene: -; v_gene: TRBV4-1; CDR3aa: CASSQGKSQTFTDTQYF; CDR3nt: TGCGCCAGCAGCCAAGGAAAATCCCAGACTTTCACAGATACGCAGTATTTT
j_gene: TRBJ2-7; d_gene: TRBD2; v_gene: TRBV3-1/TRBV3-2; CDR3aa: CASRSAGGTGEQYF; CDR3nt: TGTGCCAGCAGATCAGCGGGAGGGACGGGCGAGCAGTACTTC
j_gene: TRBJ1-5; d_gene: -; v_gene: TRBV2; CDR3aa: CASSETVSNQPQHF; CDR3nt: TGTGCCAGCAGTGAGACAGTAAGCAATCAGCCCCAGCATTTT
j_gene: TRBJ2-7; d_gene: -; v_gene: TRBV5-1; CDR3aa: CASSLEGLYEQYF; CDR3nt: TGCGCCAGCAGCTTGGAGGGACTCTACGAGCAGTACTTC
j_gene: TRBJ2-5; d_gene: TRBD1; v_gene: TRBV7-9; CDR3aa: CASSLEVGDRGDQETQYF; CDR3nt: TGTGCCAGCAGCTTAGAGGTCGGTGACAGGGGGGACCAAGAGACCCAGTACTTC
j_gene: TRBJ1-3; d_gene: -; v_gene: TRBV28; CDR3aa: CASSREAHSGNTIYF; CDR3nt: TGTGCCAGCAGCCGGGAAGCCCACTCTGGAAACACCATATATTTT
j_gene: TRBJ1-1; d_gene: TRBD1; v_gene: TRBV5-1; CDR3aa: CASSYRDSYTEAFF; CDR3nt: TGCGCCAGCAGCTATAGGGACAGCTACACTGAAGCTTTCTTT
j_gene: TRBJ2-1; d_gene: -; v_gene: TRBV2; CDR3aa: CASSGGHYNEQFF; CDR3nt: TGTGCCAGCAGTGGGGGACACTACAATGAGCAGTTCTTC
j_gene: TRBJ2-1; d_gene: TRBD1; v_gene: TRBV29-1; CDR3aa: CSVGGDRGRNEQFF; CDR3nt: TGCAGCGTTGGGGGGGACAGGGGGCGAAATGAGCAGTTCTTC
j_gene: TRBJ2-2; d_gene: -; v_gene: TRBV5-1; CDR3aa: CASSSLANTGELFF; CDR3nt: TGCGCCAGCAGCTCATTAGCGAACACCGGGGAGCTGTTTTTT